Listed below are T cell receptor beta chains from one sample, sequenced in a study of T cells after yellow fever vaccination. TCRdb re-called the 5' RACE reads through MiXCR, storing one row per CDR3 protein. This table holds hundreds of thousands of distinct CDR3 sequences, 21% found once. The sample consisted of PBMCs, taken roughly 23 days after the first yellow fever vaccination. The receptors come from a man aged 18 to 35 who received the YFV17D yellow fever vaccine. The CDR3 runs from the conserved cysteine through the conserved F or W. D genes are given only for firm matches. Where a row states a size, it is once, few, many or the class of an expanded clone; other rows omit it.

TRBJ1-1 - TRBD1 TRBV10-3 CAIFSPDRGITEAFF TGTGCCATTTTCAGCCCGGACAGGGGAATTACTGAAGCTTTCTTT
TRBJ2-2 - TRBD1 TRBV29-1 CSVAGQGNTGELFF TGCAGCGTTGCGGGACAGGGGAACACCGGGGAGCTGTTTTTT
TRBJ2-7 - TRBD1 TRBV4-3 CASSPGDRSYEQYF TGCGCCAGCAGCCCCGGGGACAGGAGCTACGAGCAGTACTTC
TRBJ1-4 - - TRBV7-6 CASSLFRETNEKLFF TGTGCCAGCAGCTTATTCAGGGAAACTAATGAAAAACTGTTTTTT
TRBJ2-2 many - TRBV3-1 CASSPSPAGELFF TGTGCCAGCAGCCCATCCCCCGCCGGGGAGCTGTTTTTT
TRBJ1-2 - TRBD1 TRBV7-9 CASSLFGTGDGYTF TGTGCCAGCAGCCTTTTCGGGACAGGGGATGGCTACACCTTC
TRBJ1-2 - - TRBV28 CASSPGPYYNYGYTF TGTGCCAGCAGTCCGGGACCCTATTATAACTATGGCTACACCTTC
TRBJ1-1 many - TRBV12-3/TRBV12-4 CASSLTGTEAFF TGTGCCAGCAGCTTGACGGGGACTGAAGCTTTCTTT
TRBJ2-3 few - TRBV7-9 CASSLAQGRPDTQYF TGTGCCAGCAGCTTAGCGCAGGGCAGACCAGATACGCAGTATTTT
TRBJ1-2 many - TRBV7-9 CASSLEGWQGRLYGYTF TGTGCCAGCAGCTTAGAGGGCTGGCAGGGGAGGTTGTACGGCTACACCTTC
TRBJ2-7 - TRBD2 TRBV6-6 CASLGGLAFEQYF TGTGCCAGCTTGGGGGGACTAGCGTTTGAGCAGTACTTC
TRBJ2-3 few - TRBV7-9 CASSLLETTDTQYF TGTGCCAGCAGCTTACTAGAGACCACAGATACGCAGTATTTT
TRBJ1-3 - - TRBV5-1 CASRNLGGNTIYF TGCGCCAGCAGAAACCTAGGGGGAAACACCATATATTTT
TRBJ1-1 few - TRBV19 CASSIIGRERTEAFF TGTGCCAGTAGTATAATAGGACGAGAGCGAACTGAAGCTTTCTTT
TRBJ1-2 few - TRBV3-1 CASSQFGRSYTF TGTGCCAGCAGCCAATTTGGAAGGAGCTACACCTTC
TRBJ2-3 once - TRBV7-3 CASSTYTADTQYF TGTGCCAGCAGCACCTATACGGCAGATACGCAGTATTTT
TRBJ2-7 few - TRBV11-2 CASSPYLGSNEQYF TGTGCCAGCAGCCCTTACCTGGGAAGCAACGAGCAGTACTTC
TRBJ1-6 - TRBD1 TRBV7-2 CASSSGTGQNSPLHF TGTGCCAGCAGCTCCGGGACAGGCCAGAATTCACCCCTCCACTTT
TRBJ2-1 few - TRBV5-1 CASSLAHVPYNEQFF TGCGCCAGCAGCTTGGCACATGTGCCCTACAATGAGCAGTTCTTC
TRBJ1-1 few - TRBV20-1 CSATPLTAGTEAFF TGCAGTGCTACCCCCTTGACCGCGGGGACTGAAGCTTTCTTT
TRBJ1-2 - - TRBV4-1 CASSHGGGWGYTF TGCGCCAGCAGCCATGGCGGGGGCTGGGGCTACACCTTC
TRBJ2-1 - TRBD2 TRBV4-2 CASTPSGGQYNEQFF TGTGCCAGCACCCCTAGCGGGGGCCAATACAATGAGCAGTTCTTC
TRBJ1-2 - - TRBV6-6 CASNYRSDGYTF TGTGCCAGCAATTACCGGTCGGATGGCTACACCTTC
TRBJ1-2 - - TRBV2 CASSGRSVGKYGYTF TGTGCCAGCAGTGGCCGTTCGGTTGGCAAGTATGGCTACACCTTC
TRBJ1-1 - TRBD1 TRBV5-8 CASSHDRGTEAFF TGTGCCAGCAGCCACGACAGGGGCACTGAAGCTTTCTTT
TRBJ2-3 - - TRBV20-1 CSATLDRDRTSTDTQYF TGCAGTGCCACGCTGGATAGAGACAGGACCAGCACAGATACGCAGTATTTT
TRBJ2-3 - TRBD2 TRBV7-2 CASRKLAGGLTDTQYF TGTGCCAGCAGGAAACTAGCGGGGGGGCTGACAGATACGCAGTATTTT
TRBJ1-3 - - TRBV12-3/TRBV12-4 CASSLISSGNTIYF TGTGCCAGCAGTTTAATATCCTCTGGAAACACCATATATTTT
TRBJ1-2 many TRBD1 TRBV15 CATSTRWTGGQNGYTF TGTGCCACCAGCACCCGCTGGACAGGGGGACAGAATGGCTACACCTTC
TRBJ2-1 - - TRBV5-6 CASSYGGGAGDEQFF TGTGCCAGCAGCTATGGGGGGGGCGCGGGGGATGAGCAGTTCTTC
TRBJ2-7 many - TRBV4-1 CASSQDPGSYEQYF TGCGCCAGCAGCCAAGATCCCGGCAGCTACGAGCAGTACTTC
TRBJ1-2 few - TRBV10-3 CAISEGTGFNYGYTF TGTGCCATCAGTGAGGGCACAGGCTTTAACTATGGCTACACCTTC
TRBJ2-1 few TRBD2 TRBV30 CAWSGLAGDEQFF TGTGCCTGGAGTGGACTAGCGGGGGATGAGCAGTTCTTC
TRBJ1-3 - - TRBV7-9 CASSTERTLTSGNTIYF TGTGCCAGCAGCACAGAGAGAACGCTGACTTCTGGAAACACCATATATTTT
TRBJ1-5 few - TRBV19 CASSIVVFQPQHF TGTGCCAGTAGTATTGTTGTATTTCAGCCCCAGCATTTT
TRBJ2-5 - - TRBV6-4 CASSARRAQYF TGTGCCAGCAGTGCCAGAAGGGCCCAGTACTTC
TRBJ2-7 - TRBD1 TRBV28 CASSQTGGIEQYF TGTGCCAGCAGTCAGACAGGGGGAATCGAGCAGTACTTC
TRBJ2-5 - - TRBV5-1 CARHQETQYF TGCGCCAGGCACCAAGAGACCCAGTACTTC
TRBJ2-3 - TRBD1 TRBV5-1 CASSAGTGEVDTQYF TGCGCCAGCAGCGCCGGGACAGGGGAGGTAGATACGCAGTATTTT
TRBJ2-7 - - TRBV18 CASSPPGDSYEQYF TGTGCCAGCTCACCACCCGGGGACTCCTACGAGCAGTACTTC
TRBJ2-1 - - TRBV10-3 CAISPDHEQFF TGTGCCATCAGTCCGGACCATGAGCAGTTCTTC